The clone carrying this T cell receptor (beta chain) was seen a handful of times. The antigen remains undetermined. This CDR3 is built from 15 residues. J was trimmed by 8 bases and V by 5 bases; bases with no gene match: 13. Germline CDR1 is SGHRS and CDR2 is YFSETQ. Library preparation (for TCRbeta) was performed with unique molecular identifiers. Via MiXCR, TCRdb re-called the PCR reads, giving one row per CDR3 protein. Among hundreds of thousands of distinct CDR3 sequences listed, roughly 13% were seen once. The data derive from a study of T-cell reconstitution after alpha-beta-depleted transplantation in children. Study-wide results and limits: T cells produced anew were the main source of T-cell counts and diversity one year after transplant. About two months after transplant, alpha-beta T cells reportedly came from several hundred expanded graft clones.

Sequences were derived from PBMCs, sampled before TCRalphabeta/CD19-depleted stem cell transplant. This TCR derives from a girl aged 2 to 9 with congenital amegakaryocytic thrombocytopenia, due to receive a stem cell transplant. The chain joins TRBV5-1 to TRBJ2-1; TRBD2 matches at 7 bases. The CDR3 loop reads CASSFFGGSAYEQFF. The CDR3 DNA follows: TGCGCCAGCAGTTTTTTTGGCGGGAGTGCTTATGAGCAGTTCTTC.